Detailed here is one T cell receptor beta chain. Methods used by the authors: Nucleated cell number was recorded as an estimate derived from reference gene primer amplification. Sequencing used immunoSEQ multiplex PCR; TCRdb keeps in-frame clones, though not all of them. The V and J calls and clone size were taken over from that table, and D and trimming were inferred from the DNA. Among about 170,000 clones listed, approximately 95% were seen once. Per germline, CDR1 LGHNT and CDR2 FRNRAP. CDR3 length equals 16 residues. The V gene lost 5 bases and the J gene lost 5 bases, with 19 bases spanning the gap. The data stem from a study of blood T cell repertoires in COVID-19. Study details: Acute-phase and convalescent COVID-19 samples originated in the United States, Italy and Spain. From T cells, B-cell-depleted T cells, or PBMCs came the material, which was cDNA or gDNA.

The chain couples TRBV12-5 to TRBJ1-5; D possibly corresponds to TRBD1 (5 bases). The TCR comes from a woman aged 45-60 years with acute or convalescent COVID-19. Material: peripheral blood. The CDR3 DNA reads as TGTGCTAGTGGTACATACAGGATCTCCCCAGATCAGCCCCAGCATTTT. Encoded protein: CASGTYRISPDQPQHF.